Reported below is one TCR beta chain. The study ran its PCR with 60 Vbeta and 13 Jbeta primers. Clones were read by immunoSEQ multiplex PCR, and TCRdb kept only the in-frame ones, dropping some. The sample yields 180,000 or so clones, about three quarters seen once. The CDR3 loop spans 16 amino acids. The V gene lost 0 bases and the J gene lost 1 base, with 11 bases spanning the gap. CDR1 is MGHDK and CDR2 is SYGVNS in the germline V gene. Nominal health characterized the donors when sampled, though unrecorded immune exposures were likely. These data are taken from a study of cytomegalovirus exposure and HLA in healthy donors. Study-wide background: Unique TCRs from HLA-typed donors, 80 million to 90 million of them, were held in an early data release.

The clonotype originates from a man aged 45-60 years in good health and CMV-seropositive. The rearrangement uses TRBV25-1 and TRBJ2-3; perhaps TRBD2 as D (6 bases). Sequencing was carried out using PBMCs. The CDR3 coding sequence is TGTGCCAGCAGTGAATATAGGAGGGGAGGCACAGATACGCAGTATTTT. It translates to CASSEYRRGGTDTQYF.